The T cell receptor (beta chain) under discussion was sequenced for a study of cytomegalovirus exposure and HLA in healthy donors. About this clone: The antigen is undetermined.

The PCR was carried out with 60 Vbeta primers and 13 Jbeta primers. Measured with immunoSEQ multiplex PCR; TCRdb has only the in-frame clones, and not every one. Its listing shows about 160,000 clones. Donors likely had unrecorded immune exposures despite being nominally healthy when sampled. Study findings and constraints: At a 0.05 false discovery rate, a later analysis found 18,000 or so TCR beta sequences to be associated with HLA alleles. 150 or so TCR beta chains were listed as cytomegalovirus-associated. Most TCR sequences were rare, but some public TCRs occurred in many donors.

The CDR3 runs 15 residues. Trimming shortened V by 5 bases and J by 1 base, and 14 bases separated the two germline ends. Germline CDR1 and CDR2: MNHEY and SMNVEV (reference sequence). This chain connects TRBV27 to TRBJ1-1; D may be TRBD1 (6 bases). This sequence originates from a woman aged 60-75 years in good health and CMV-seronegative. The sample taken for sequencing was PBMCs. The CDR3 bases are TGTGCCAGCAGTCCCCGATGGGACACGAACACTGAAGCTTTCTTT. This translates into CASSPRWDTNTEAFF.